A single sample gave rise to the 11 T cell receptor beta chains below, sequenced in a study of control samples from healthy donors and cancer patients. Libraries were prepared by immunoSEQ multiplex PCR; TCRdb keeps only in-frame clonotypes and omits some of them. The profile shows approximately 97,000 clones, roughly 80% of them singletons. The sample comprised blood. Receptor source: a man between 25 and 39 years old in good health.

The chain links TRBV10-3 to TRBJ1-1; 9 positions agree with TRBD1. The CDR3 is made up of 15 amino acids. J gave up 10 bases and V 3 bases, and 12 bases lay outside the gene matches. Germline CDR1 ENHRY, CDR2 SYGVKD. Here the CDR3 reads CAISEAGTGIKGAFF. CDR3 DNA sequence: TGTGCCATCAGTGAAGCGGGGACAGGGATCAAGGGAGCTTTCTTT.

This chain uses TRBV24-1 with TRBJ2-3; 8 bases align to TRBD2. The germline V gene encodes CDR1 KGHDR and CDR2 SFDVKD. Trimming at V came to 2 bases and at J to 2 bases, leaving 14 bases not matched to a gene. CDR3 length: 19 amino acids. CDR3 sequence: CATSDSSLTGTRLTDTQYF. CDR3 sequence (DNA): TGTGCCACCAGTGATTCCTCCTTAACCGGGACTAGACTCACAGATACGCAGTATTTT.

The genes are TRBV5-1 and TRBJ1-2, with no clear D. This CDR3 spans 14 amino acids. Germline V gives CDR1 SGHRS, CDR2 YFSETQ. V dropped 4 bases and J dropped 1 base, with 11 bases sitting between them. The CDR3 DNA sequence: TGCGCCAGCAGCCCAAAGACGGGTAACTATGGCTACACCTTC. Protein product: CASSPKTGNYGYTF.

The genes are TRBV11-1 and TRBJ1-1, with TRBD1 as a possible D gene (5 bases). Germline CDR1 SGHAT, CDR2 FQDESV (reference sequence). This CDR3 spans 14 amino acids. Trimming took off 1 base at V and 10 bases at J, with 16 bases between the two ends. The CDR3 coding sequence is TGTGCCAGCAGCTTAGACATCGGGGGTAACGGAGCTTTCTTT. It encodes CASSLDIGGNGAFF.

This clone was counted between two and nine times. In DNA form, the CDR3 reads TGTGCCAGCAGCTTGGGAGGACAGGTTTTTTCTGGAAACACCATATATTTT. It is translated as CASSLGGQVFSGNTIYF. This chain joins TRBV7-2 and TRBJ1-3; 7 nucleotides line up with TRBD1. J lost 1 base, V lost 3 bases, and 9 bases had no gene match. There are 17 residues in the CDR3. CDR1 is SGHTA and CDR2 is FQGNSA in the germline V gene.

This clone turned up a few times. The genes are TRBV9 and TRBJ2-3; D perhaps matches TRBD1 (6 bases). Germline-derived CDR1 and CDR2 are SGDLS and YYNGEE. The CDR3 extends over 14 amino acids. V shed 2 bases and J shed 1 base, with 8 bases lying between them. CDR3 loop: CASSVGHRTDTQYF. CDR3 nucleotides: TGTGCCAGCAGCGTGGGACACCGCACAGATACGCAGTATTTT. The full variable domain, rest sourced from reference TRBV9 and TRBJ2-3, is DSGVTQTPKHLITATGQRVTLRCSPRSGDLSVYWYQQSLDQGLQFLIQYYNGEERAKGNILERFSAQQFPDLHSELNLSSLELGDSALYFCASSVGHRTDTQYFGPGTRLTVL.

This chain links TRBV6-6 with TRBJ1-1; D uncertain. Germline CDR1 and CDR2: MNHNY and SVGAGI (reference sequence). The CDR3 has 15 residues. This CDR3 is CATWVEAGKNTEAFF. The CDR3 nucleotides read TGTGCTACTTGGGTGGAGGCGGGAAAGAACACTGAAGCTTTCTTT.

The rearrangement uses TRBV6-5 and TRBJ2-1, with D hard to call. The germline gives CDR1 MNHEY, CDR2 SVGAGI. This CDR3 region has 15 residues. Trimming pared 0 bases from V and 2 bases from J, leaving 8 bases between. CDR3: CASSYSMNPYNEQFF. CDR3 sequence (DNA): TGTGCCAGCAGTTACTCTATGAACCCCTACAATGAGCAGTTCTTC.

The rearrangement joins TRBV6-5 to TRBJ2-5; 7 bases line up with TRBD2. Trimming at V came to 3 bases and at J to 5 bases, leaving 9 bases not matched to a gene. From germline, CDR1 is MNHEY and CDR2 SVGAGI. The CDR3 consists of 15 residues. This CDR3 reads CASSYRPRGDETQYF. The CDR3 DNA follows: TGTGCCAGCAGTTATAGGCCTCGGGGGGACGAGACCCAGTACTTC.

This clone was seen only a few times. The V and J genes are TRBV23-1 and TRBJ1-4; a possible D gene is TRBD1 (5 bases). TRBV23-1 is noted as an ORF with a role that remains uncertain. Deletions cut 4 bases from V and 8 bases from J, with 14 bases between. The CDR3 totals 14 residues. Written as DNA, the CDR3 is TGCGCCAGCAGTCGAAAGGGGCCCAAGGAAAAACTGTTTTTT. Protein sequence: CASSRKGPKEKLFF.

The chain links TRBV6-5 to TRBJ1-2, with a tentative D call TRBD1 (6 bases). Trimming pared 8 bases from V and 4 bases from J, leaving 14 bases between. This CDR3 is built from 13 residues. Per germline, CDR1 MNHEY and CDR2 SVGAGI. CDR3 nucleotide sequence: TGTGCCAGCTCCACAGGGAGGAGCTATGGCTACACCTTC. It encodes CASSTGRSYGYTF.